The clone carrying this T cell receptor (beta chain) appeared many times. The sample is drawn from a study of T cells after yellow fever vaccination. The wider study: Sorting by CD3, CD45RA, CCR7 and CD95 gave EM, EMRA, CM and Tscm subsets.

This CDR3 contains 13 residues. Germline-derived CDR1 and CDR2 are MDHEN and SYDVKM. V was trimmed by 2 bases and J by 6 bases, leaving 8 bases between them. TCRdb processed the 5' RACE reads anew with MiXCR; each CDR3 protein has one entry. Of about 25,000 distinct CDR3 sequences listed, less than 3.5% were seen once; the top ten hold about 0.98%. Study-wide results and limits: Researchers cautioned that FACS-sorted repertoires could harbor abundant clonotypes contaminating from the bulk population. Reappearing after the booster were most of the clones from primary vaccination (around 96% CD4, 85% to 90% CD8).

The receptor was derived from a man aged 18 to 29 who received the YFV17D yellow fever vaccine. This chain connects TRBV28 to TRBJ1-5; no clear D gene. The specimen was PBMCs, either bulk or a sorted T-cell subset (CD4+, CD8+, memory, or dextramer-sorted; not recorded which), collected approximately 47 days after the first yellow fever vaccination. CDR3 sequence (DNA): TGTGCCAGCAGTTTACTGGGAGTTCAGCCCCAGCATTTT. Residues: CASSLLGVQPQHF.